This T cell receptor beta chain was sequenced in a study of blood T cell repertoires in COVID-19. Overall study: Collection of acute and convalescent COVID-19 samples took place in the United States, Italy and Spain.

CDR3 length equals 16 residues. Germline loops: CDR1 KGHSH, CDR2 LQKENI. The germline V and J ends were trimmed by 3 bases and 5 bases, with 19 bases remaining between them. Clones were read by immunoSEQ multiplex PCR, and TCRdb kept only the in-frame ones, dropping some. The sample records about 180,000 clones, nearly 90% being singletons. The receptor was isolated from a woman aged 40 to 50 with acute COVID-19. V and J are TRBV18 and TRBJ1-1, with a possible D match to TRBD1 (6 bases). Material for sequencing was PBMCs or T cells enriched from blood (not recorded which). This CDR3 is CASSPPGGGLGTEAFF. Here the CDR3 DNA reads TGTGCCAGCTCACCCCCCGGGGGGGGGCTCGGGACTGAAGCTTTCTTT.